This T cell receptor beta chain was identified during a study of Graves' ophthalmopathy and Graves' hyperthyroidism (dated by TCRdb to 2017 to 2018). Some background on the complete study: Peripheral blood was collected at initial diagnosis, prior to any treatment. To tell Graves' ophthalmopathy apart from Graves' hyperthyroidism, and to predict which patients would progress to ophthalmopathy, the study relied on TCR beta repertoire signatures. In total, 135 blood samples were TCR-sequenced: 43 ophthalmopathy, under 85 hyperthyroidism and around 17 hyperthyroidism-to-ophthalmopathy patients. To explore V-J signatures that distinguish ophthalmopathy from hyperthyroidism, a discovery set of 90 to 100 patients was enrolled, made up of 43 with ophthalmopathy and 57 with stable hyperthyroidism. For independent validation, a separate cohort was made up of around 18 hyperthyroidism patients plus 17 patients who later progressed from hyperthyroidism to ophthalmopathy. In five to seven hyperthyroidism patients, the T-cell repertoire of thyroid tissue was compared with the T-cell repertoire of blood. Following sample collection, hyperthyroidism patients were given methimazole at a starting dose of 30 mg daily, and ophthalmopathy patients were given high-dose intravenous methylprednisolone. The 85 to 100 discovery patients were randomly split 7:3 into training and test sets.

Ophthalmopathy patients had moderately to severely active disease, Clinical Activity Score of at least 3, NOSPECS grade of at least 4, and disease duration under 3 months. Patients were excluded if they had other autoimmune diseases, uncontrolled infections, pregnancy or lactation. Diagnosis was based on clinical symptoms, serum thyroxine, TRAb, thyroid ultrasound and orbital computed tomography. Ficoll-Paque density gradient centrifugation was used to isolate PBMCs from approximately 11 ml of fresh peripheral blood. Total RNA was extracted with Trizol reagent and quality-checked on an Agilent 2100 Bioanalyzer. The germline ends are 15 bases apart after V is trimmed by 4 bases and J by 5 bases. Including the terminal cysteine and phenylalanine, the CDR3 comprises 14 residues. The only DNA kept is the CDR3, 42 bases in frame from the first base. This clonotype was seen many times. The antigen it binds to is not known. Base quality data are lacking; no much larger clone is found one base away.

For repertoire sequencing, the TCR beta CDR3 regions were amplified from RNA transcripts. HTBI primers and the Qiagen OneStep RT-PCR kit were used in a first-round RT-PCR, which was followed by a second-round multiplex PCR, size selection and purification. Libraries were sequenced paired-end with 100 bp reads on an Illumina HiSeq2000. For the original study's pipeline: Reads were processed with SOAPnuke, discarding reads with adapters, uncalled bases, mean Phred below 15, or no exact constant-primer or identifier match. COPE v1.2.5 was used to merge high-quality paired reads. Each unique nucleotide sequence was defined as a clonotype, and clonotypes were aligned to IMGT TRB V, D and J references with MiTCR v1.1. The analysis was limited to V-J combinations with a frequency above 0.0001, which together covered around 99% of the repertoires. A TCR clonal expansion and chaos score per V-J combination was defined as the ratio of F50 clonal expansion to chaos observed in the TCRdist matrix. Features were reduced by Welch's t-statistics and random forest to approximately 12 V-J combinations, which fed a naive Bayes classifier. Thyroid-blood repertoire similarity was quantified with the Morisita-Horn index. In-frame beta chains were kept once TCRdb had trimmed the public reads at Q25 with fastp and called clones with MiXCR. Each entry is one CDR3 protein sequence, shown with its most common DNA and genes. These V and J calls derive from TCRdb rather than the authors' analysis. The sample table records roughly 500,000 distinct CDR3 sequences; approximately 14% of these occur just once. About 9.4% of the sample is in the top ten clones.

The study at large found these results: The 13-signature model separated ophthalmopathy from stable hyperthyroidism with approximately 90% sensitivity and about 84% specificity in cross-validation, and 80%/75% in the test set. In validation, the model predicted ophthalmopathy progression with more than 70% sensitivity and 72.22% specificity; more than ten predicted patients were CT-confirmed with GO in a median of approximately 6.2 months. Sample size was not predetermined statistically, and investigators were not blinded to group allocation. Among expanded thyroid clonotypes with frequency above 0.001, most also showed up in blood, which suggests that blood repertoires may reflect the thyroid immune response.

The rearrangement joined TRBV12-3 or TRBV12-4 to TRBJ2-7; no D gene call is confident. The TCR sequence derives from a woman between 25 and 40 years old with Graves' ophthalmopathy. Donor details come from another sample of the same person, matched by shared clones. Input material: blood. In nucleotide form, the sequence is TGTGCCAGCAGTTACCTGACACGTGCTGACGAGCAGTACTTC. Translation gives CASSYLTRADEQYF.